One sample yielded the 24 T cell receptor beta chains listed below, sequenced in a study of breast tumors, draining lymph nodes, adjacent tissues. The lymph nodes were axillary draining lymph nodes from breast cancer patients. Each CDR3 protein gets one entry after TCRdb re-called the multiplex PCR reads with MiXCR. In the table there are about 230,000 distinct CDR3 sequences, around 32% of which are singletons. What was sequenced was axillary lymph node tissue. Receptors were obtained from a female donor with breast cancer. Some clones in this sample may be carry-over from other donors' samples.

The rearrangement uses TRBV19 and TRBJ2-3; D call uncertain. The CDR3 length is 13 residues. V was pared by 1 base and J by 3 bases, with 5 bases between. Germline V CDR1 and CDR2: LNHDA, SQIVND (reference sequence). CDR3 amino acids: CASSIGQTDTQYF. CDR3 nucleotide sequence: TGTGCCAGTAGTATAGGGCAGACAGATACGCAGTATTTT.

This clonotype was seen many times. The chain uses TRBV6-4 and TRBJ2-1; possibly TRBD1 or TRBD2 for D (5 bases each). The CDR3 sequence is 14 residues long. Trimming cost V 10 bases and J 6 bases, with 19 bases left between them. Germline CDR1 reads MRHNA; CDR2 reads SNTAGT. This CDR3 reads CATPFGTPTNEQFF. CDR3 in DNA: TGTGCCACTCCGTTCGGGACCCCTACCAATGAGCAGTTCTTC.

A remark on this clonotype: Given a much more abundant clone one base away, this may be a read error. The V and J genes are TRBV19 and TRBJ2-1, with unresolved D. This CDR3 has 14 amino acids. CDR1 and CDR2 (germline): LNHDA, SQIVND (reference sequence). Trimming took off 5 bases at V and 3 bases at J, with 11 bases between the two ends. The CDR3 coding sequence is TGTGCCAGTAGTCTGGACGTCTACTACAATGAGCAGTTCTTC. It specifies CASSLDVYYNEQFF.

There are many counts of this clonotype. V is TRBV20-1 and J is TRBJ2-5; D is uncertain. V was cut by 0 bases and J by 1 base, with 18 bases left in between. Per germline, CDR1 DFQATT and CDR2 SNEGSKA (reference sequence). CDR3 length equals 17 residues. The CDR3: CSARDLIRISAQETQYF. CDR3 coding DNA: TGCAGTGCTAGAGATTTAATACGGATCTCCGCCCAAGAGACCCAGTACTTC.

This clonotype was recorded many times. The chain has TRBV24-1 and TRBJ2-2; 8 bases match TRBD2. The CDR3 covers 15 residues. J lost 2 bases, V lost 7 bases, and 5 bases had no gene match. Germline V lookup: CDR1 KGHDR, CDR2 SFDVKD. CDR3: CATRGGGINTGELFF. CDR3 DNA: TGTGCCACCAGGGGCGGGGGGATTAACACCGGGGAGCTGTTTTTT.

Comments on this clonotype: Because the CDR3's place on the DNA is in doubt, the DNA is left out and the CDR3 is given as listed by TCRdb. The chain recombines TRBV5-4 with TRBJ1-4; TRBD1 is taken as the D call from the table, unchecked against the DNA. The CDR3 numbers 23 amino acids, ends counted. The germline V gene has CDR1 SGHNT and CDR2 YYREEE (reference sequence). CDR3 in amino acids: CASSLAPNEQFFGPGTGDEKLFF.

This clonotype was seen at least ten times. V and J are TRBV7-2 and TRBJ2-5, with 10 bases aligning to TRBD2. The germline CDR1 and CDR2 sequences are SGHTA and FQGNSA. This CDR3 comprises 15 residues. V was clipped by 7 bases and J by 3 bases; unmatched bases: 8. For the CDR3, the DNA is TGTGCCAGCAAGCTAGCGGGAGTTTGGAAAGAGACCCAGTACTTC. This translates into CASKLAGVWKETQYF.

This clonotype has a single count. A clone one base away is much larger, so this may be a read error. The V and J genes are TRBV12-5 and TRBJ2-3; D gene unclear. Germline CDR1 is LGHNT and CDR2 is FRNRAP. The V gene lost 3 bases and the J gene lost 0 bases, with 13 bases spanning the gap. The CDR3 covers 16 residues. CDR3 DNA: TGTGCTAGTGGTTTCTTTTACACATTTAGCACAGATACGCAGTATTTT. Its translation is CASGFFYTFSTDTQYF.

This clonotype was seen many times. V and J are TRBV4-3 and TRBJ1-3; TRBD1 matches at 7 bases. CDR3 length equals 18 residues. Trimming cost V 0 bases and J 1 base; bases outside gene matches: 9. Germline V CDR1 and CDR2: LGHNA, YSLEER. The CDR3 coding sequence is TGCGCCAGCAGCCAAGAGGGGGCAGGGGGTCGATCTGGAAACACCATATATTTT. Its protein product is CASSQEGAGGRSGNTIYF.

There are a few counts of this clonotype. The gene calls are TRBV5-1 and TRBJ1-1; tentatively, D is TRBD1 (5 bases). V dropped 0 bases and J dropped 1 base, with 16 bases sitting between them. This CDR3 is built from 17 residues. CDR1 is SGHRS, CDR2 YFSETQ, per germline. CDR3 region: CASSLGGGVVGNTEAFF. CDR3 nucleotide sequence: TGCGCCAGCAGCTTGGGGGGCGGCGTGGTAGGGAACACTGAAGCTTTCTTT. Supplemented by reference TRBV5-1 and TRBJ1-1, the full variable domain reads KAGVTQTPRYLIKTRGQQVTLSCSPISGHRSVSWYQQTPGQGLQFLFEYFSETQRNKGNFPGRFSGRQFSNSRSEMNVSTLELGDSALYLCASSLGGGVVGNTEAFFGQGTRLTVV.

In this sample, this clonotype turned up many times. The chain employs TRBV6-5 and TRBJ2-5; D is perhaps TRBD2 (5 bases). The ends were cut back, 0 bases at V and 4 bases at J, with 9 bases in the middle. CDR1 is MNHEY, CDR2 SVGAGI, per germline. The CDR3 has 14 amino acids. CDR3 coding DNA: TGTGCCAGCAGTTACTCTAGTGGAGGAGAGACCCAGTACTTC. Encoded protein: CASSYSSGGETQYF.

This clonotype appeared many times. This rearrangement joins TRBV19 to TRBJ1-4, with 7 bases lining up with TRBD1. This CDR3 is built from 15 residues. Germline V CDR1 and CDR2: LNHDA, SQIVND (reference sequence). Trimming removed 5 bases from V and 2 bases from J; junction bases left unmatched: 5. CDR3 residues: CASSLQGGTNEKLFF. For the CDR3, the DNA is TGTGCCAGTAGTCTTCAAGGGGGCACTAATGAAAAACTGTTTTTT.

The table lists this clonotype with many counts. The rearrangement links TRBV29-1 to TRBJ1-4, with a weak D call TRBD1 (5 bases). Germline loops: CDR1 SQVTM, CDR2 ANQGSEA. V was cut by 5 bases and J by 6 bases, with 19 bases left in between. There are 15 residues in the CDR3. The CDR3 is CSVRSRTNGDEKLFF. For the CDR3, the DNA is TGCAGCGTTAGGTCGAGGACAAACGGAGATGAAAAACTGTTTTTT.

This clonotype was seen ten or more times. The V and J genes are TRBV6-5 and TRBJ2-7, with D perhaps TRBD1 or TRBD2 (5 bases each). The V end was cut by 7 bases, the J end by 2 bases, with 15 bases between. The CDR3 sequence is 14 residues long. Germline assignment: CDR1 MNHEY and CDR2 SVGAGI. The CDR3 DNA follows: TGTGCCAGCACAACCTGGGACCCCCCCTACGAGCAGTACTTC. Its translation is CASTTWDPPYEQYF.

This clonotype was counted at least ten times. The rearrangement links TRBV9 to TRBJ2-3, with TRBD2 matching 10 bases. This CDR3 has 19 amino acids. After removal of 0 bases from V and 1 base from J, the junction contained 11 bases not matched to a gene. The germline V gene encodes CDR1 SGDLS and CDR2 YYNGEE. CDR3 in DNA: TGTGCCAGCAGCGTAGATCCAGCGGGAGGGACAGGTGGCACAGATACGCAGTATTTT. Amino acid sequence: CASSVDPAGGTGGTDTQYF.

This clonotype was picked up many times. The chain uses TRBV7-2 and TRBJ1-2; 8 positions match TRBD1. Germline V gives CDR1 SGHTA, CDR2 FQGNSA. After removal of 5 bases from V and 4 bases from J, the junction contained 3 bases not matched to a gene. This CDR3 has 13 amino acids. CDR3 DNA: TGTGCCAGCAGCATCACAGGGGGCTATGGCTACACCTTC. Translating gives CASSITGGYGYTF.

CDR3 DNA: TGTGCCACGAGGGGCGGGGGCTACACCTTC. Residues: CATRGGGYTF. The gene calls are TRBV24-1 and TRBJ1-2; D perhaps matches TRBD1 (5 bases). V was clipped by 10 bases and J by 8 bases, with 10 bases between them. Germline V gene data show CDR1 as KGHDR and CDR2 as SFDVKD. The CDR3 is 10 residues long.

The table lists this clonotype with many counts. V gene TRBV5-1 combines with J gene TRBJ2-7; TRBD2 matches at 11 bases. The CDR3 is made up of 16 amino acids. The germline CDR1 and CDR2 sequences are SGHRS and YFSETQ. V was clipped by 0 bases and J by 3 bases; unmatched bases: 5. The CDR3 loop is CASSLVSLAGDYEQYF. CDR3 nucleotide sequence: TGCGCCAGCAGCTTGGTTTCACTAGCGGGAGACTACGAGCAGTACTTC.

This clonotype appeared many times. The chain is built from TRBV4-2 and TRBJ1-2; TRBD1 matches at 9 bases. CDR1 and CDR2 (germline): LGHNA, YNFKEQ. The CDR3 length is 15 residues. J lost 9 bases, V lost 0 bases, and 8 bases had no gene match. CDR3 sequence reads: CASSQDPGQGRSYTF. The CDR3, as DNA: TGTGCCAGCAGCCAAGACCCGGGACAGGGCAGGAGCTACACCTTC.

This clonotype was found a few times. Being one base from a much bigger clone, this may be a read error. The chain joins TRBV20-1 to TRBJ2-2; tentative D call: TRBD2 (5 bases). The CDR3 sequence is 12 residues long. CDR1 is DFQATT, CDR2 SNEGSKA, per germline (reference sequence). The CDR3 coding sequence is TGCAGTGCTATGGGTAACACCGGGGAGCCGTTTTTT. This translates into CSAMGNTGEPFF.

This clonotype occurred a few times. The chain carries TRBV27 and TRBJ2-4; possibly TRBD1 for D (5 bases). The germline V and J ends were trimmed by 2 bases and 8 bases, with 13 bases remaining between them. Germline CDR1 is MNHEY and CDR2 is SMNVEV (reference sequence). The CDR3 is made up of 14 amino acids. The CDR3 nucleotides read TGTGCCAGCAGTTTACATAGGGGTTCGGACATTCAGTACTTC. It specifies CASSLHRGSDIQYF.

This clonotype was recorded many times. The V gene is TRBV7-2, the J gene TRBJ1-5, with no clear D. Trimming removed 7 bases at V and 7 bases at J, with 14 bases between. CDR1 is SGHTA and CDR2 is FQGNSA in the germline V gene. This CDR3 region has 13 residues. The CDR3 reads CASTPSFGQPQHF. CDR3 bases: TGTGCCAGCACCCCCTCTTTTGGCCAGCCCCAGCATTTT.

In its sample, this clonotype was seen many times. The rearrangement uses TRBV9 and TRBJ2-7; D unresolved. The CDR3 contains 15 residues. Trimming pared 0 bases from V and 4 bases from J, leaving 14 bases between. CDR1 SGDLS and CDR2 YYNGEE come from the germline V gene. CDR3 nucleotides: TGTGCCAGCAGCGTAGGGTGGGGTCCTGCTTACGAGCAGTACTTC. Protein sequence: CASSVGWGPAYEQYF.

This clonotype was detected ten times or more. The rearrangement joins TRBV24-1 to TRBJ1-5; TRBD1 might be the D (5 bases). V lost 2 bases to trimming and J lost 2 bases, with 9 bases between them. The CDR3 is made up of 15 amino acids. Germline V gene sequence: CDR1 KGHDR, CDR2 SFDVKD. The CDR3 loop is CATSDSGTGNQPQHF. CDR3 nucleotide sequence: TGTGCCACCAGTGATTCCGGGACGGGCAATCAGCCCCAGCATTTT.